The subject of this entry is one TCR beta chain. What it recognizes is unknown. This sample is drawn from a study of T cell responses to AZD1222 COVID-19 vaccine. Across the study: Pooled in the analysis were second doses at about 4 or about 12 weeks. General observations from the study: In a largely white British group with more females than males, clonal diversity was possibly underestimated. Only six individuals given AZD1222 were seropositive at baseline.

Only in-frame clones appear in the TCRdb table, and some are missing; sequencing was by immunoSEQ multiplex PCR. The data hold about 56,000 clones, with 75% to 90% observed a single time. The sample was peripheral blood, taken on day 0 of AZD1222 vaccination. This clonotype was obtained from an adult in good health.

The CDR3 DNA reads as TGTGCCAGCAGATCGGGACAGGTTGGCGCCGAGCAGTACTTC. It is translated as CASRSGQVGAEQYF. V usage is TRBV6-5 and J usage is TRBJ2-7, with 8 bases fitting TRBD1. V was pared by 6 bases and J by 6 bases, with 10 bases of the junction left unmatched. This CDR3 has 14 amino acids. The germline CDR1 and CDR2 sequences are MNHEY and SVGAGI.